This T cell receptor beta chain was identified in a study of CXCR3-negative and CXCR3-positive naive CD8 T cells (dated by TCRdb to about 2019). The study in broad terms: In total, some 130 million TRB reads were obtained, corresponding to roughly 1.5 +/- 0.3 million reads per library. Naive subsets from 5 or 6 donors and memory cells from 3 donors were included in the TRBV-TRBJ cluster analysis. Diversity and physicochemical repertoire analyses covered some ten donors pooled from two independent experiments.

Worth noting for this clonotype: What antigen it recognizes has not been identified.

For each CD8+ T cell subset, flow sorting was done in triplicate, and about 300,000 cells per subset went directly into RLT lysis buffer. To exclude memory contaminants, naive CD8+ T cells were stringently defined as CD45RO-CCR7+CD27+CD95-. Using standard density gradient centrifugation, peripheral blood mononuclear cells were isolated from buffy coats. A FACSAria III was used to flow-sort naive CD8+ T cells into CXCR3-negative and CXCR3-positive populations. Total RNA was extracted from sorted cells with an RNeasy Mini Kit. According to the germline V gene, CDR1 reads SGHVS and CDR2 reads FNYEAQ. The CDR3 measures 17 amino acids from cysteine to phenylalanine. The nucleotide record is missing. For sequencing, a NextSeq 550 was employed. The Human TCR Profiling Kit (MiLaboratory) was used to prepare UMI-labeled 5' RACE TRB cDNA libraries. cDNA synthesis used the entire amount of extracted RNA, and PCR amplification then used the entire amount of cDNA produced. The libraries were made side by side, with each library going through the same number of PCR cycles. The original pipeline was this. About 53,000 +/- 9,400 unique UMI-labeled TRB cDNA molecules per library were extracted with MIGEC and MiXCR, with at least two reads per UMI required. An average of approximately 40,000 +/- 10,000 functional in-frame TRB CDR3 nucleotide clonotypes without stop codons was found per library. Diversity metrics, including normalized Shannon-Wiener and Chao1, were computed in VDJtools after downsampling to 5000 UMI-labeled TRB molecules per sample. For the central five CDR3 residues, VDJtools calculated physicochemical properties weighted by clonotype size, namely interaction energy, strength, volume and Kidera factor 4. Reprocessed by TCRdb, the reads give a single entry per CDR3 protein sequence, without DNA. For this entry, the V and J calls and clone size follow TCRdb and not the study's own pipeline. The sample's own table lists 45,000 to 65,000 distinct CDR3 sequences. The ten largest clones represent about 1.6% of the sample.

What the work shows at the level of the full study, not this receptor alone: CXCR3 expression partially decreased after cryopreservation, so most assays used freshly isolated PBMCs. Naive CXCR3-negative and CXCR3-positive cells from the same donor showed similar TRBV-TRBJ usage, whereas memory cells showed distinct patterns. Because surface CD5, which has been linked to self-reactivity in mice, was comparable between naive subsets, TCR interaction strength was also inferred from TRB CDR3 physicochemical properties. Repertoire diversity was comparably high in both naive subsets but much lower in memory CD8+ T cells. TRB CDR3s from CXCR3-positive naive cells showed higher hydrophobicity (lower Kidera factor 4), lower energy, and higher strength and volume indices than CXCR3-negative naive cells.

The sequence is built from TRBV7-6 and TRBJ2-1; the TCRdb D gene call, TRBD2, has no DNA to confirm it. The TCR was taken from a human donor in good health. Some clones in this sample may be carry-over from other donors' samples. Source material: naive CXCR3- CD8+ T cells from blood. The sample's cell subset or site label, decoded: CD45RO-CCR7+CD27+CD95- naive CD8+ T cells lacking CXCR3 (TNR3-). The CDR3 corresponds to CASSLGPEGLVYNEQFF.